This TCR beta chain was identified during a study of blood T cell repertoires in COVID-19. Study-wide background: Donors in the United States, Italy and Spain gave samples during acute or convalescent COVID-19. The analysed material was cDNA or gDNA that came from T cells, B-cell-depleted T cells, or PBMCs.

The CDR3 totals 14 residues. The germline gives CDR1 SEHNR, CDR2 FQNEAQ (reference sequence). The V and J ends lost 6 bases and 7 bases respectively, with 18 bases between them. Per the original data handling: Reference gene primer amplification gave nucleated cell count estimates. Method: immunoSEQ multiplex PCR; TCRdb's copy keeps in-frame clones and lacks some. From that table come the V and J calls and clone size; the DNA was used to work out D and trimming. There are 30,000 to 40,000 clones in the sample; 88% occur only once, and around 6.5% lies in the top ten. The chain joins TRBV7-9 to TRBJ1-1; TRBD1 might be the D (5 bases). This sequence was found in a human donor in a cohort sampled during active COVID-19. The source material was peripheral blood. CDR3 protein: CASSLGVLAIEAFF. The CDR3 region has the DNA TGTGCCAGCAGTCTAGGGGTCCTCGCCATTGAAGCTTTCTTT. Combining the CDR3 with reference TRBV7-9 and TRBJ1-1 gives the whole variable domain DTGVSQNPRHKITKRGQNVTFRCDPISEHNRLYWYRQTLGQGPEFLTYFQNEAQLEKSRLLSDRFSAERPKGSFSTLEIQRTEQGDSAMYLCASSLGVLAIEAFFGQGTRLTVV.